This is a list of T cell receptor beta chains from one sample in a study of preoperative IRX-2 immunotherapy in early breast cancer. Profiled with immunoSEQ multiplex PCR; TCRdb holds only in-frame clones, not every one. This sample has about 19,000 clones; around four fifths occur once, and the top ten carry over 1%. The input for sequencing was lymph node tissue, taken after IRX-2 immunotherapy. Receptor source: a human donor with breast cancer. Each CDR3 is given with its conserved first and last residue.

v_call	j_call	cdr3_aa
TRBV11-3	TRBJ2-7	CASSAGRLGYEQYF
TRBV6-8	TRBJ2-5	CASSWGQETQYF
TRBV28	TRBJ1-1	CASLRGNSLDLNTEAFF
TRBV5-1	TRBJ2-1	CASSLDQGLHYEQFF
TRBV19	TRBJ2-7	CASSLATGRLLYEQYF
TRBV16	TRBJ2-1	CASSQTGGVYNEQFF
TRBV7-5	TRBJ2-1	CASRPDSSYNEQFF
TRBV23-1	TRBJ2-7	CASSFIGMGEQYF
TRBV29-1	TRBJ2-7	CSVENPGTSYEQYF
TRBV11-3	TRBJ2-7	CASSLERGVSYEQYF
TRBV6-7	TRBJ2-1	CASSYSGVDEQFF
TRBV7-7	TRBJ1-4	CASSSGQGLRKLFF
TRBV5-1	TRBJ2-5	CASSLGRVEETQYF
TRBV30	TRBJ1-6	CALSKSSYNSPLHF
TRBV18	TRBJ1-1	CASSPRLDTEAFF
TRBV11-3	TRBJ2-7	CASSLGSGGIHEQYF
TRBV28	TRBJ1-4	CASSLAGQGREKLFF
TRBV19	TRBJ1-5	CASSIVTGGHSNQPQHF
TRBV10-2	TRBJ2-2	CASSRGGNTGELFF
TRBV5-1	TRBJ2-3	CASSLGGTSGDTQYF
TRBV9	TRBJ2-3	CASSVDRATDTQYF
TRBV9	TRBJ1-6	CASGANDESPLHF
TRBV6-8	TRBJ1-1	CASSQGYTEAFF
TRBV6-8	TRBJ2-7	CAIQSTGVIGQYF
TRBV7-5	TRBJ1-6	CASSLTAPVYNSPLHF
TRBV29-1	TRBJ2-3	CSVPGQYTDTQYF
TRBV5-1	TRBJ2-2	CASSFSGTSSFAHTGELFF
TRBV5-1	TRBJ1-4	CASSLTATNEKLFF
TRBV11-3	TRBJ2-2	CASSLQPLTNTGELFF
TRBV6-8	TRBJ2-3	CASSPDYNTQYF
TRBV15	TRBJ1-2	CATSRGPGQAYYGYTF
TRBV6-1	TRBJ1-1	CASSEEAWQMNTEAFF
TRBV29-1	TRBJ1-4	CSVGGVNEKLFF
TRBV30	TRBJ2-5	CAWSTWRNQETQYF
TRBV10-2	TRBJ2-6	CASRLDEISGANVLTF
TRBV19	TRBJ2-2	CASSLRTGNTGELFF
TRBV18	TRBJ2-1	CASSSWTSRNEQFF
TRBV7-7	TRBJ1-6	CASSFSDTPASPLHF
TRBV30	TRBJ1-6	CAWTGAGLPLHF
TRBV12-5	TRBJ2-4	CASGFVNHDLAKNIQYF
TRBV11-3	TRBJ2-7	CASSWDGQGGEQYF
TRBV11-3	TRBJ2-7	CASSFGGTPYEQYF
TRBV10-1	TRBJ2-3	CASSQGAVADTQYF
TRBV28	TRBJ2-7	CASSLGGPYEQYF
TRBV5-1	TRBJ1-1	CASSLLSGGSGGVAEAFF
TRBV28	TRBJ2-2	CASSLFTSATPGELFF
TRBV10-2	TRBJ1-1	CASSVSGNTEAFF
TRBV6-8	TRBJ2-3	CASSYPRGNTDTQYF
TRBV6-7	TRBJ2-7	CASSYSGGLYEQYF
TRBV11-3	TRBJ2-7	CASSLVGTPDTYEQYF
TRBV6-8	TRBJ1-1	CASSYVRSTEAFF
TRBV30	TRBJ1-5	CAWDLSNQPQHF
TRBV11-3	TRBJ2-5	CASSPRGAAGVETQYF
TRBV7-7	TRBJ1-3	CASSSEGPGNTIYF
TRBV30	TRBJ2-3	CALGRVLKLTDTQYF
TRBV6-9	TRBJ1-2	CASSYEGRDGYTF
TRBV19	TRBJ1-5	CASAGFDQPQHF